Below are 25 T cell receptor beta chains sequenced from a single sample in a study of blood T cell repertoires in COVID-19. Using immunoSEQ multiplex PCR, the repertoire was profiled, and TCRdb retains in-frame clones only, with some absent. The repertoire holds 85,000 to 130,000 clones, with 65% to 75% as singletons. Sequences were obtained from peripheral blood. The source of these receptors is a human donor with acute or convalescent COVID-19. The donor label of this sample is uncertain.

This clone was recorded a few times. The rearrangement links TRBV12-3 or TRBV12-4 to TRBJ1-6; D gene uncertain. The CDR3 runs 13 residues. With 3 bases removed from V and 2 bases from J, the gap between germline ends came to 2 bases. The CDR3 sequence: CASSFTYNSPLHF. In DNA form, the CDR3 reads TGTGCCAGCAGTTTCACCTATAATTCACCCCTCCACTTT.

This clone was observed a handful of times. This specimen includes other DNA sequences encoding the same CDR3. This chain connects TRBV5-1 to TRBJ1-4; no reliable D call. The CDR3 covers 14 residues. Germline values: CDR1 SGHRS, CDR2 YFSETQ. V lost 0 bases, J lost 3 bases, and 6 bases lay in between. The CDR3 sequence: CASSLGSANEKLFF. The CDR3 DNA reads as TGCGCCAGCAGCTTGGGCTCGGCTAATGAAAAACTGTTTTTT.

The chain couples TRBV12-3 or TRBV12-4 to TRBJ2-5, with D uncertain. V lost 7 bases and J 2 bases, leaving 11 bases between the germline ends. The length of the CDR3 is 13 residues. CDR3: CASTQALQETQYF. The CDR3 bases are TGTGCCAGCACCCAAGCACTACAAGAGACCCAGTACTTC.

The chain employs TRBV3-1 (or the pseudogene TRBV3-2) and TRBJ1-2, with D possibly being TRBD1 (5 bases). Germline assignment: CDR1 LGHDT and CDR2 YNNKEL (reference sequence). Trimming pared 0 bases from V and 12 bases from J, leaving 14 bases between. The CDR3 sequence is 13 residues long. CDR3 protein: CASSQDMRKGNTF. The CDR3 nucleotides are TGTGCCAGCAGCCAAGATATGCGGAAGGGGAACACCTTC.

The sample holds one count of this clone. Mismatch with germline at one junction end may stem from a read error. This chain joins TRBV11-2 and TRBJ1-2; tentatively, D is TRBD1 (5 bases). Per the germline V gene, CDR1 is SGHAT and CDR2 is FQNNGV. This CDR3 has 13 amino acids. The DNA for the CDR3 is TGTGCCAGCAGCGGTGCAGGGTCGCGGGGGGACGCCTTC. Protein: CASSGAGSRGDAF.

The V and J genes are TRBV18 and TRBJ2-2; 7 bases agree with TRBD1. V gave up 1 base and J gave up 2 bases; unmatched junction bases: 4. Germline lookup yields CDR1 KGHSH and CDR2 LQKENI. CDR3 length equals 16 residues. In DNA form, the CDR3 reads TGTGCCAGCTCACCACTGGGACAGACAAACACCGGGGAGCTGTTTTTT. Translated: CASSPLGQTNTGELFF.

The J gene is TRBJ2-5, the V gene TRBV30, with 7 bases that match TRBD2. The CDR3 runs 14 residues. V shed 2 bases and J 4 bases; nucleotides not matched to a gene: 7. Germline V lookup: CDR1 GTSNPN, CDR2 SVGIG (reference sequence). CDR3 DNA: TGTGCCTGGAGTCGGACTAGAACAGGAGAGACCCAGTACTTC. Amino acid sequence: CAWSRTRTGETQYF.

This chain uses TRBV19 with TRBJ2-4; D remains ambiguous. The CDR3 loop spans 12 amino acids. Trimming stripped 7 bases from V and 11 bases from J, with 15 bases between. CDR1 LNHDA and CDR2 SQIVND come from the germline V gene (reference sequence). The CDR3 loop is CASMGVLEVQYF. The CDR3 DNA reads TGTGCCAGTATGGGTGTCCTCGAGGTTCAGTACTTC.

This clone occurred many times. The chain employs TRBV7-6 and TRBJ2-2; D possibly corresponds to TRBD2 (5 bases). V lost 5 bases to trimming and J lost 5 bases, with 12 bases between them. Germline V gene sequence: CDR1 SGHVS, CDR2 FNYEAQ. This CDR3 is built from 14 residues. Here the CDR3 reads CASSPVGETGELFF. The CDR3 DNA sequence: TGTGCCAGCAGCCCGGTCGGGGAAACCGGGGAGCTGTTTTTT. Full variable domain (outside the CDR3, taken from reference TRBV7-6 and TRBJ2-2): GAGVSQSPRYKVTKRGQDVALRCDPISGHVSLYWYRQALGQGPEFLTYFNYEAQQDKSGLPNDRFSAERPEGSISTLTIQRTEQRDSAMYRCASSPVGETGELFFGEGSRLTVL.

This clone has only one observation. J is TRBJ2-1 and V is TRBV6-5; D may be TRBD2 (5 bases). Trimming stripped 8 bases from V and 6 bases from J, with 17 bases between. The CDR3 totals 14 residues. Germline V gene data show CDR1 as MNHEY and CDR2 as SVGAGI. In nucleotides, the CDR3 is TGTGCCAGCTGCGCAATACTTGGGAGCAATGAGCAGTTCTTC. Translating it yields CASCAILGSNEQFF.

The chain carries TRBV5-5 and TRBJ1-5, with unresolved D. The germline gives CDR1 SGHKS, CDR2 YYEKEE (reference sequence). Trimming pared 0 bases from V and 5 bases from J, leaving 9 bases between. This CDR3 comprises 14 residues. The CDR3: CASSLAVSDQPQHF. CDR3 bases: TGTGCCAGCAGCTTGGCCGTCTCGGATCAGCCCCAGCATTTT.

The chain employs TRBV18 and TRBJ2-1; D not resolved. V lost 1 base and J lost 7, with 11 bases in between. The CDR3 is 14 amino acids. Germline assignment: CDR1 KGHSH and CDR2 LQKENI. The CDR3 loop reads CASSPRKPGNEQFF. Written as DNA, the CDR3 is TGTGCCAGCTCACCACGGAAACCCGGGAATGAGCAGTTCTTC.

The V call is TRBV29-1, the J call TRBJ1-4; 7 bases map to TRBD1. Germline assignment: CDR1 SQVTM and CDR2 ANQGSEA. CDR3 size: 13 residues. The junction had 6 bases not matched to a gene; V was cut back by 7 bases and J by 4 bases. This CDR3 reads CSAMGQNNEKLFF. The CDR3 DNA is TGCAGCGCCATGGGACAGAATAATGAAAAACTGTTTTTT.

The CDR3 loop reads CASSSGVGSYEQYV. The DNA of the CDR3 is TGTGCCAGCAGCTCGGGGGTAGGATCCTACGAGCAGTACGTC. The J gene is TRBJ2-7, the V gene TRBV7-8; a possible D gene is TRBD2 (6 bases). Trimming cost V 4 bases and J 1 base, with 11 bases left between them. The CDR3 runs 14 residues. Germline lookup yields CDR1 SGHVS and CDR2 FQNEAQ.

V and J are TRBV3-1 (or the pseudogene TRBV3-2) and TRBJ2-3; TRBD2 matches at 12 bases. Germline CDR1 and CDR2: LGHDT and YNNKEL (reference sequence). The ends lost 3 bases at V and 14 bases at J; junction bases unmatched: 15. This CDR3 region has 16 residues. CDR3: CASSHAGTSGRQGRYF. The CDR3 nucleotides are TGTGCCAGCAGCCATGCCGGGACTAGCGGGCGTCAGGGGAGGTATTTT.

The V gene is TRBV9, the J gene TRBJ2-1, with TRBD1 identical over 7 bases. V lost 0 bases to trimming and J lost 5 bases; unmatched junction nucleotides: 8. The CDR3 spans 16 residues. Germline values: CDR1 SGDLS, CDR2 YYNGEE. The CDR3 sequence: CASSVVGTGANNEQFF. The DNA for the CDR3 is TGTGCCAGCAGCGTAGTGGGAACAGGGGCAAACAATGAGCAGTTCTTC.

The chain couples TRBV2 to TRBJ2-5; TRBD1 matches at 10 bases. V lost 8 bases and J lost 5; bases outside the gene matches: 14. Germline CDR1 SNHLY, CDR2 FYNNEI. The CDR3 length is 16 residues. This chain's CDR3 is CASSVPGQGRGETQYF. Here the CDR3 DNA reads TGTGCCAGCTCCGTCCCGGGACAGGGGAGGGGGGAGACCCAGTACTTC. Complete variable domain (other parts from reference TRBV2 and TRBJ2-5): EPEVTQTPSHQVTQMGQEVILRCVPISNHLYFYWYRQILGQKVEFLVSFYNNEISEKSEIFDDQFSVERPDGSNFTLKIRSTKLEDSAMYFCASSVPGQGRGETQYFGPGTRLLVL.

This clone was seen a few times. J is TRBJ1-1 and V is TRBV2, with D tentatively TRBD1 (5 bases). Germline loops: CDR1 SNHLY, CDR2 FYNNEI. This CDR3 spans 16 amino acids. The ends were cut back, 4 bases at V and 2 bases at J, with 17 bases in the middle. In DNA, the CDR3 is TGTGCCAGCAGTGCGGAGGGGCTGGCGGACAACACTGAAGCTTTCTTT. Protein: CASSAEGLADNTEAFF.

The J gene is TRBJ1-1, the V gene TRBV6-6; maybe TRBD1 (6 bases). The V end lost 5 bases, the J end lost 1 base, and 8 bases lay between the germline ends. CDR3 size: 13 residues. The germline gives CDR1 MNHNY, CDR2 SVGAGI (reference sequence). CDR3: CASSPGQNTEAFF. The CDR3, as DNA: TGTGCCAGCAGTCCGGGACAGAACACTGAAGCTTTCTTT.

The gene calls are TRBV5-1 and TRBJ2-1; 9 nucleotides line up with TRBD2. Looked up from germline, CDR1 is SGHRS and CDR2 is YFSETQ. The CDR3 totals 14 residues. V shed 5 bases and J 8 bases; nucleotides not matched to a gene: 8. This CDR3 reads CASRREGSGYEQFF. The CDR3 DNA reads as TGCGCCAGCAGGCGGGAGGGTTCAGGGTATGAGCAGTTCTTC.

In this sample, this clone turned up once. The chain is built from TRBV7-8 and TRBJ1-2; 7 bases match TRBD1. The CDR3 has 15 amino acids. J was trimmed by 4 bases and V by 5 bases; bases with no gene match: 10. Germline CDR1 SGHVS, CDR2 FQNEAQ. As DNA, the CDR3 is TGTGCCAGCAGCCCCGACAGGGAGCTTGTCTATGGCTACACCTTC. This translates into CASSPDRELVYGYTF.

The J gene is TRBJ2-7, the V gene TRBV7-8; D is unclear. Germline assignment: CDR1 SGHVS and CDR2 FQNEAQ. V shed 5 bases and J shed 2 bases, with 13 bases lying between them. CDR3 length: 14 residues. The CDR3 region is CASSPDYNPYEQYF. CDR3 DNA sequence: TGTGCCAGCAGCCCAGATTATAATCCCTACGAGCAGTACTTC. Full variable domain (outside the CDR3, taken from reference TRBV7-8 and TRBJ2-7): GAGVSQSPRYKVAKRGQDVALRCDPISGHVSLFWYQQALGQGPEFLTYFQNEAQLDKSGLPSDRFFAERPEGSVSTLKIQRTQQEDSAVYLCASSPDYNPYEQYFGPGTRLTVT.

This clone was counted a few times. The chain uses TRBV7-2 and TRBJ1-5; tentative D call: TRBD1 (5 bases). Trimming pared 4 bases from V and 2 bases from J, leaving 9 bases between. Looked up from germline, CDR1 is SGHTA and CDR2 is FQGNSA. CDR3 length: 14 amino acids. The CDR3 nucleotides are TGTGCCAGCAGCTGGACATTCGGCAATCAGCCCCAGCATTTT. Its protein is CASSWTFGNQPQHF.

This rearrangement joins TRBV7-8 to TRBJ1-3, with D unclear. Trimming stripped 3 bases from V and 0 bases from J, with 12 bases between. This CDR3 is built from 16 residues. Germline CDR1 reads SGHVS; CDR2 reads FQNEAQ. This CDR3 is CASSFPQEPSGNTIYF. CDR3 bases: TGTGCCAGCAGCTTCCCCCAGGAACCCTCTGGAAACACCATATATTTT.

J is TRBJ1-4 and V is TRBV19; 9 positions agree with TRBD1. Per germline, CDR1 LNHDA and CDR2 SQIVND (reference sequence). The V segment lost 3 bases and the J segment 8 bases; nucleotides outside the gene matches: 4. The CDR3 is 14 amino acids. The CDR3 DNA is TGTGCCAGTAGTATCGGGACAGGGCCCGAAAAACTGTTTTTT. Translation: CASSIGTGPEKLFF.